This T cell receptor (beta chain) was sequenced in a study of PD-1 blockade in classical Hodgkin lymphoma. Clones were sequenced by immunoSEQ multiplex PCR, and TCRdb holds only the in-frame ones, with some missing. Among fewer than 100,000 clones listed, roughly 89% were seen once. All patients experienced relapse after autologous stem cell transplantation, and brentuximab vedotin exposure was variable. V lost 8 bases to trimming and J lost 4 bases, with 9 bases between them. This CDR3 is built from 12 residues. Germline-derived CDR1 and CDR2 are SEHNR and FQNEAQ (reference sequence). The clonotype originates from a human donor with classical Hodgkin lymphoma. The source was peripheral blood mononuclear cells (PBMCs), collected at baseline. This chain uses TRBV7-9 with TRBJ1-3; D is undetermined. This chain's CDR3 is CASGPGGNTIYF. CDR3 coding DNA: TGTGCCAGCGGCCCCGGGGGAAACACCATATATTTT.